This TCR beta chain was found in a study of blood T cell repertoires in COVID-19. In the study overall: Collection of acute and convalescent COVID-19 samples took place in the United States, Italy and Spain.

This clone was picked up a small number of times. Assay used: immunoSEQ multiplex PCR; TCRdb lists only in-frame clones, some missing. The table shows 200,000 or so clones, with more than 75% occurring only once. The sequenced sample was PBMCs or T cells enriched from blood (not recorded which). This clonotype was obtained from a woman aged 40-49 years with acute COVID-19.

CDR3 in amino acids: CASSREWGGEKLFF. The DNA for the CDR3 is TGTGCCAGCAGTCGGGAGTGGGGCGGTGAAAAACTGTTTTTT. This chain uses TRBV2 with TRBJ1-4; TRBD1 is a possible D gene (5 bases). This CDR3 spans 14 amino acids. The V gene lost 5 bases and the J gene lost 7 bases, with 14 bases spanning the gap. Germline V gene data show CDR1 as SNHLY and CDR2 as FYNNEI.